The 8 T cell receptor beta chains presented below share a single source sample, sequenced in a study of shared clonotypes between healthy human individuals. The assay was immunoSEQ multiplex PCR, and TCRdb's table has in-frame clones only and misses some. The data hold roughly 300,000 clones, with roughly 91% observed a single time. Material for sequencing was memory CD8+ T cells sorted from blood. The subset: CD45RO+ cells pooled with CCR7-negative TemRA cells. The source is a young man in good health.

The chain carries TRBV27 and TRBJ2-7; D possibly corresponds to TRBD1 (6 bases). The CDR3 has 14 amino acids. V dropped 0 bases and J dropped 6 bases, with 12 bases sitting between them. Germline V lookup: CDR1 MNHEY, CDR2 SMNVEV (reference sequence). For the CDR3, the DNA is TGTGCCAGCAGTTTATCGACGGCAGGGGCCGAGCAGTACTTC. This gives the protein CASSLSTAGAEQYF.

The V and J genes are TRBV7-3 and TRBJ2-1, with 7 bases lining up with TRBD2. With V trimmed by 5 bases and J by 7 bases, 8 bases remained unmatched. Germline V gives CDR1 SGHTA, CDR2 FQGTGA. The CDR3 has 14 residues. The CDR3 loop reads CASSTRGGENEQFF. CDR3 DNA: TGTGCCAGCAGCACCCGCGGGGGTGAGAATGAGCAGTTCTTC.

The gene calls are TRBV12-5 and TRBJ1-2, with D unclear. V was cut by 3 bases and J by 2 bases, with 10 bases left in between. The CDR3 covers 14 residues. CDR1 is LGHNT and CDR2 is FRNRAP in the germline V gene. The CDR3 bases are TGTGCTAGTGGTTTTATTGAGCCCAACTATGGCTACACCTTC. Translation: CASGFIEPNYGYTF. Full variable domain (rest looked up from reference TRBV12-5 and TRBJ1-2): DARVTQTPRHKVTEMGQEVTMRCQPILGHNTVFWYRQTMMQGLELLAYFRNRAPLDDSGMPKDRFSAEMPDATLATLKIQPSEPRDSAVYFCASGFIEPNYGYTFGSGTRLTVV.

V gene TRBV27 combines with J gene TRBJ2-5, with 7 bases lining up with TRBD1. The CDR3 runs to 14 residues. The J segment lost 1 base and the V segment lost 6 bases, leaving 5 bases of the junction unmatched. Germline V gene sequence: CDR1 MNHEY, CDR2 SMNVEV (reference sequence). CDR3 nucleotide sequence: TGTGCCAGCAGATACAGGGGTTCCCAAGAGACCCAGTACTTC. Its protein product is CASRYRGSQETQYF.

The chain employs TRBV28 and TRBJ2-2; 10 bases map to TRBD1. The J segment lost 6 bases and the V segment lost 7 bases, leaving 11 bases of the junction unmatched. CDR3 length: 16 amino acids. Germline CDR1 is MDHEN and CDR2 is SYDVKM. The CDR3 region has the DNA TGTGCCAGCAACCAACTGACAGGGGGCGCGGCCGGGGAGCTGTTTTTT. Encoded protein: CASNQLTGGAAGELFF.

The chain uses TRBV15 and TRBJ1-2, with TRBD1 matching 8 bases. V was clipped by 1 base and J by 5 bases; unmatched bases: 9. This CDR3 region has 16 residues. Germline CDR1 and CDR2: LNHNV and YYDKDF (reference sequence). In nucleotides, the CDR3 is TGTGCCACCAGCAGAGGCCTTCAGGGGGCTAGTTATGGCTACACCTTC. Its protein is CATSRGLQGASYGYTF.

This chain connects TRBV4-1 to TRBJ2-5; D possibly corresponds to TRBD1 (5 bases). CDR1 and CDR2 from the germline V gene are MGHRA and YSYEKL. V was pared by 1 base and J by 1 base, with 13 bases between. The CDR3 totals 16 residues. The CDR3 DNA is TGCGCCAGCAGCCAAGCATCCCTTACAGGCCAAGAGACCCAGTACTTC. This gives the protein CASSQASLTGQETQYF.

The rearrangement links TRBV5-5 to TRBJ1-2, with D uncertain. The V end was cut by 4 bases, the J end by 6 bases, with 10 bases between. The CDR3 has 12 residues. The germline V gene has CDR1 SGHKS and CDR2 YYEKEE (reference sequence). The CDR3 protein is CASSPNRDGYTF. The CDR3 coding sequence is TGTGCCAGCAGCCCCAACCGCGATGGCTACACCTTC.